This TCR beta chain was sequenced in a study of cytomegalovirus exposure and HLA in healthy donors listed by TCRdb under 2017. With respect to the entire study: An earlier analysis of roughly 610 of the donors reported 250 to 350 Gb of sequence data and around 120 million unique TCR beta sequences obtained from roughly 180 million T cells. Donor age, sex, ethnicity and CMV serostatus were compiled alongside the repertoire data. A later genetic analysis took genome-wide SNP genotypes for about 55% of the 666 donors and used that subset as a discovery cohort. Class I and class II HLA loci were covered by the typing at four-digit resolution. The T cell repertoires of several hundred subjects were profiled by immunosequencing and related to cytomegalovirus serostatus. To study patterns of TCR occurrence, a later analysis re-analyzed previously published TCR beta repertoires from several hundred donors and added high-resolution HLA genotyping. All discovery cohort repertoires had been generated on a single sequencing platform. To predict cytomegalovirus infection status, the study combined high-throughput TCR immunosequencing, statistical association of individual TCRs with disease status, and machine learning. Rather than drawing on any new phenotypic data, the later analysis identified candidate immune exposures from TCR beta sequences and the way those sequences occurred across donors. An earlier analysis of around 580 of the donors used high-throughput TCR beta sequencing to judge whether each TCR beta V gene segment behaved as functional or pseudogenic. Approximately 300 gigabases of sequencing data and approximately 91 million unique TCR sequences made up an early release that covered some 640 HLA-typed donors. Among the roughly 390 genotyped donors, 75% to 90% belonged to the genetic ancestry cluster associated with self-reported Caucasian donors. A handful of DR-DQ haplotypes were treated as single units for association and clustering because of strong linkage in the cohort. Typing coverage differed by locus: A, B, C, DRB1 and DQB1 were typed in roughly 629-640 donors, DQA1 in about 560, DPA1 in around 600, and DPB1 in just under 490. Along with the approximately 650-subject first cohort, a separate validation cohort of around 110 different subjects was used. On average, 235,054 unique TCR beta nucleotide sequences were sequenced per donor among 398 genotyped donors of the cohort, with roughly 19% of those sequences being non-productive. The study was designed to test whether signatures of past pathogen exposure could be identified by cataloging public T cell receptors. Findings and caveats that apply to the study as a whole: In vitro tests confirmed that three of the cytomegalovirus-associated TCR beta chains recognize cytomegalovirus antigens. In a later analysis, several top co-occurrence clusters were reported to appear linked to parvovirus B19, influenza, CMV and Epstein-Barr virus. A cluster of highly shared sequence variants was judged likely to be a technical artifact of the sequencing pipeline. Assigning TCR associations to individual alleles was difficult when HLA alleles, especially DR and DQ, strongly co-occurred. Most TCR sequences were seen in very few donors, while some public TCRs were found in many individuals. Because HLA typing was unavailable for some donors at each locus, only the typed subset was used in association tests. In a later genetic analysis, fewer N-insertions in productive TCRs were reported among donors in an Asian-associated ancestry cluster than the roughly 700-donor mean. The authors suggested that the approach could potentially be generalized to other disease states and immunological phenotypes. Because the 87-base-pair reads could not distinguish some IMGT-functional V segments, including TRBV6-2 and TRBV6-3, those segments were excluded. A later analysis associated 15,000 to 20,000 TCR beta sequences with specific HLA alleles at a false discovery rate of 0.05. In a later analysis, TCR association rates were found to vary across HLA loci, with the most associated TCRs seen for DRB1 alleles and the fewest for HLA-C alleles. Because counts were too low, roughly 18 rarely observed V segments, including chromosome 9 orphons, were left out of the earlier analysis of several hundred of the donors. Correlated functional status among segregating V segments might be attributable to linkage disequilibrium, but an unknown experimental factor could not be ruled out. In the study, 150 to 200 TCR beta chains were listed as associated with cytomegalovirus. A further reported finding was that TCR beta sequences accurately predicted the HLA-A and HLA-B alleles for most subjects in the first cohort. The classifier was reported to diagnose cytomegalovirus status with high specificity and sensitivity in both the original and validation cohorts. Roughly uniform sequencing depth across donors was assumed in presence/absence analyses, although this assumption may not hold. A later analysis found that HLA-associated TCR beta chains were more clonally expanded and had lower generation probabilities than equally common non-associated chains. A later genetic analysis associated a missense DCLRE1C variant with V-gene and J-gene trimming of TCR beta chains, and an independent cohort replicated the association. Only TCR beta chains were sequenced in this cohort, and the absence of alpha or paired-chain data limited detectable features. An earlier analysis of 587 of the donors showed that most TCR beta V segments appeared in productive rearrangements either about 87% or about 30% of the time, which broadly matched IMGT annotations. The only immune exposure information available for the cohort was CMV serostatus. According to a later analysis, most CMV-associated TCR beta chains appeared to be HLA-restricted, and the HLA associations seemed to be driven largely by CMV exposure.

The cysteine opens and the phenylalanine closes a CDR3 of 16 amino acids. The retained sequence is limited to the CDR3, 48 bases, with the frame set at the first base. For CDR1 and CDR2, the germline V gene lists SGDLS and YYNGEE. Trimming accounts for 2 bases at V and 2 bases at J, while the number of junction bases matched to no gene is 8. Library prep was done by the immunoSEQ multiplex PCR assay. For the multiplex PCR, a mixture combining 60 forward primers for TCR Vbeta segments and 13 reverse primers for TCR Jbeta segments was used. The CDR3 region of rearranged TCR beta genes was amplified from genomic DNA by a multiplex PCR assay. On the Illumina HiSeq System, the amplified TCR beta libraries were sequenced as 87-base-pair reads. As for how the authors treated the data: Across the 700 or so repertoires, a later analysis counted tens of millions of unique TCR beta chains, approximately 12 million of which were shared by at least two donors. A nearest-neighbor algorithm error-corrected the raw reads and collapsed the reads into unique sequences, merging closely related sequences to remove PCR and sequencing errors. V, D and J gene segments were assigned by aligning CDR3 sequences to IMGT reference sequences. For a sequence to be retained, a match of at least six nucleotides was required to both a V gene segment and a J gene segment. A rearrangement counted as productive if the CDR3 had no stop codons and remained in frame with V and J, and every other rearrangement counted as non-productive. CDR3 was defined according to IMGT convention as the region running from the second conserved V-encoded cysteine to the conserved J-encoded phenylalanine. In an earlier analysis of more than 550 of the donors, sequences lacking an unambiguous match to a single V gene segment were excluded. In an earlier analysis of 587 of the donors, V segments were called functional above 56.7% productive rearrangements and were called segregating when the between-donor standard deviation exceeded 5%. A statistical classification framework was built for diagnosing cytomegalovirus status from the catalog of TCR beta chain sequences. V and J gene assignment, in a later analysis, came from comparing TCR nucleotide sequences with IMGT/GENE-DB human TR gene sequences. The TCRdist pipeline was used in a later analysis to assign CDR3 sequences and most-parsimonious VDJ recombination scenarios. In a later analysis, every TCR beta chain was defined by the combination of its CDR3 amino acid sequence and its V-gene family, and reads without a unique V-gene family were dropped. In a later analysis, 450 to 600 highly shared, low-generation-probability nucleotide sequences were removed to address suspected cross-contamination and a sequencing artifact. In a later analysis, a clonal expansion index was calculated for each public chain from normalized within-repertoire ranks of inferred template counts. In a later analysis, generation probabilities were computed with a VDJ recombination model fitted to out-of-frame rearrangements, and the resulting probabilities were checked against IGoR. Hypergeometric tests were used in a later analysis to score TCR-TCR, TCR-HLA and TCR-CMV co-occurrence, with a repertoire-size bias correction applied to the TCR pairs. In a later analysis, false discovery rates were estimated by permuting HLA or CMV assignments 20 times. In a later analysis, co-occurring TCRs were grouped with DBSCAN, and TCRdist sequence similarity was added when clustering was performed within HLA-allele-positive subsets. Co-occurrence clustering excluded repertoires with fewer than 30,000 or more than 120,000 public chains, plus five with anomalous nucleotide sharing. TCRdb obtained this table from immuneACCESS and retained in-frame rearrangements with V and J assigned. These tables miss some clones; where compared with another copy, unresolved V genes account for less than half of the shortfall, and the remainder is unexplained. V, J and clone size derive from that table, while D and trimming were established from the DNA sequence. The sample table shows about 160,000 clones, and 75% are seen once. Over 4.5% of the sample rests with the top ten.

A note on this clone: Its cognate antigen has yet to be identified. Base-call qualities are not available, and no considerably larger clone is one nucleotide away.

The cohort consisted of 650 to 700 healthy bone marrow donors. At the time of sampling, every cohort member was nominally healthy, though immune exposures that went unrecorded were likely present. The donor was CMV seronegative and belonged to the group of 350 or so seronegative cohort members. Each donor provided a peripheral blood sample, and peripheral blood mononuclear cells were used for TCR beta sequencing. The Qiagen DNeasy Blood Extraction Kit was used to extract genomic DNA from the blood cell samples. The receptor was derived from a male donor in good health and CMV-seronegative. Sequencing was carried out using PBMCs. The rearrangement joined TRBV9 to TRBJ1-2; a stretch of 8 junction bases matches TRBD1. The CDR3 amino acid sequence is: CASSVNGQGLNYGYTF. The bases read TGTGCCAGCAGCGTGAATGGACAGGGCTTAAACTATGGCTACACCTTC.